This T cell receptor (beta chain) was identified during a study of T cell responses to AZD1222 COVID-19 vaccine. Study information: Researchers grouped second doses given at about 4 or about 12 weeks into one pool.

Using immunoSEQ multiplex PCR, the repertoire was profiled, and TCRdb retains in-frame clones only, with some absent. The sample comprises 110,000 or so clones, 75% to 95% of which are singletons, and approximately 5.9% rests with the top ten. This CDR3 comprises 18 residues. Per the germline V gene, CDR1 is MNHNS and CDR2 is SASEGT. V lost 3 bases and J 5 bases, leaving 20 bases between the germline ends. The source material was peripheral blood, sampled on day 0 of AZD1222 vaccination. This chain links TRBV6-1 with TRBJ1-6; weak D call: TRBD1 (5 bases). The sequence was collected from an adult in good health. CDR3 nucleotides: TGTGCCAGCAGTGACTTCATCAAACAGGTCTTCGATAATTCACCCCTCCACTTT. Its protein product is CASSDFIKQVFDNSPLHF.